This T cell receptor beta chain derives from a study of T cell changes during pregnancy in multiple sclerosis. The V segment lost 5 bases and the J segment 4 bases; nucleotides outside the gene matches: 11. Germline V gene sequence: CDR1 SEHNR, CDR2 FQNEAQ (reference sequence). The CDR3 contains 16 residues. Only in-frame clones appear in the TCRdb table, and some are missing; sequencing was by immunoSEQ multiplex PCR. The sample yields 70,000 to 95,000 clones, 94% seen once. This receptor was identified in a female donor with multiple sclerosis, enrolled in a pregnancy study. Source: peripheral blood, taken in the third trimester of pregnancy. The rearrangement uses TRBV7-9 and TRBJ2-7; 10 nucleotides agree with TRBD1. The CDR3 spells CASSQFWGQGPYEQYF. The CDR3 DNA reads TGTGCCAGCAGCCAATTTTGGGGACAGGGGCCGTACGAGCAGTACTTC.